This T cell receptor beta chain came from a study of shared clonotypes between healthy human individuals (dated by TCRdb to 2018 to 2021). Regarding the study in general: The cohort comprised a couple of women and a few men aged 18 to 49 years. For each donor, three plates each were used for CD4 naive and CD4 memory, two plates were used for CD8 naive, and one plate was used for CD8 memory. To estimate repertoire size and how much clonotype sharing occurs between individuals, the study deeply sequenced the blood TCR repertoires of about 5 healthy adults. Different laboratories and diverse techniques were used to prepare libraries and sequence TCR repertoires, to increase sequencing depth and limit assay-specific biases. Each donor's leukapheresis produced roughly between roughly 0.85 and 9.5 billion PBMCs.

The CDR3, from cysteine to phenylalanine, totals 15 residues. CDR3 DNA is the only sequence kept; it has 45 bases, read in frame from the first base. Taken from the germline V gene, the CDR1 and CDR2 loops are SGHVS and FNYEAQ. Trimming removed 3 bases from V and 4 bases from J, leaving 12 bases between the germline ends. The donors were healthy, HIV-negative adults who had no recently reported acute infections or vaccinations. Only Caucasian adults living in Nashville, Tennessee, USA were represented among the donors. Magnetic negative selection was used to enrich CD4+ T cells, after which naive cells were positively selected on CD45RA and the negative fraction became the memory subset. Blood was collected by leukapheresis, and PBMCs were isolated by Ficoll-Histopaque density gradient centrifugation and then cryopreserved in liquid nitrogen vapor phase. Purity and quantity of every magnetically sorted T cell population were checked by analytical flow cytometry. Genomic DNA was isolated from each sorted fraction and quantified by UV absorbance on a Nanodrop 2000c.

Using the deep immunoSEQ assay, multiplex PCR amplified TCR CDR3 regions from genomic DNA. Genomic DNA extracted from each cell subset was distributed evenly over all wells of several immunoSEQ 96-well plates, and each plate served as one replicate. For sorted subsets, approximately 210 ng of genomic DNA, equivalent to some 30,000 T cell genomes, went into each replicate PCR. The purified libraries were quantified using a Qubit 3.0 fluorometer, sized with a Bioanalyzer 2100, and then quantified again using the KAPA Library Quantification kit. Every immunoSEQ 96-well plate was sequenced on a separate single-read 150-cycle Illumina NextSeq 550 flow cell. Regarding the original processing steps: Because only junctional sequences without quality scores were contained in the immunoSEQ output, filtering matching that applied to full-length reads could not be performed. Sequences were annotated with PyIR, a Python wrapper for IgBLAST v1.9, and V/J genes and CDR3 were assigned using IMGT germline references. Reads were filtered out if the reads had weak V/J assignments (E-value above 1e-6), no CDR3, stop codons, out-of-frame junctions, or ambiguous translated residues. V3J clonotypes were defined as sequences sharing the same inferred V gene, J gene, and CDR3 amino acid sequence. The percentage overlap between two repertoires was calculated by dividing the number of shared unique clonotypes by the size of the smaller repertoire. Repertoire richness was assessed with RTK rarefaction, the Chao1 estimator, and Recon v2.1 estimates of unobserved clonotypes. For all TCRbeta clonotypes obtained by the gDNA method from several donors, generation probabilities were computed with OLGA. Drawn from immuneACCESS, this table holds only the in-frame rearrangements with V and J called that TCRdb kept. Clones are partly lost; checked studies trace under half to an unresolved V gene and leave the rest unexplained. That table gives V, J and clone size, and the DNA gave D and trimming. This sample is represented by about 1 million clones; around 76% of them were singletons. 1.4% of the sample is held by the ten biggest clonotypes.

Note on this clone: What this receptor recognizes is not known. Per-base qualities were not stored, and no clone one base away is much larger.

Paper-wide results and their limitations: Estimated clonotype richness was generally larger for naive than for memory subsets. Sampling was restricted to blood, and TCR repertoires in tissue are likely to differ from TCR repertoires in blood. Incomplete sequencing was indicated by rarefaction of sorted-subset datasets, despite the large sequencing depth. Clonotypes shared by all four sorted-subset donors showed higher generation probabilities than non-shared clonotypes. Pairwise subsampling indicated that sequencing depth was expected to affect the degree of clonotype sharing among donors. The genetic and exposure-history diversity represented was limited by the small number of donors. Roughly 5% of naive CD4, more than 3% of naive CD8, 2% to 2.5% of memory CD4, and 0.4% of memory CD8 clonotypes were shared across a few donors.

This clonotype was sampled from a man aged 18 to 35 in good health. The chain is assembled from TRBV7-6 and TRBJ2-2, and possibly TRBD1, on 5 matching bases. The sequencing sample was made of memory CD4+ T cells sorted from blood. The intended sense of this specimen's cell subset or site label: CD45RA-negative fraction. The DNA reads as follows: TGTGCCAGCAGCTTTCAGACAGCCAGCACCGGGGAGCTGTTTTTT. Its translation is CASSFQTASTGELFF.